These 4 T cell receptor beta chains were all obtained from the same sample, sequenced in a study of CD8 T cells in Susac syndrome. Reverse transcription of roughly 0.45 to 1 ug RNA used random hexamers. Each CDR3 protein gets one entry after TCRdb re-called the immunoSEQ multiplex PCR reads with MiXCR. The sample records 200,000 to 250,000 distinct CDR3 sequences, approximately 95% being singletons. The specimen sequenced was CD4+ T cells from PBMCs. The receptors stem from a human donor with multiple sclerosis.

V and J are TRBV5-4 and TRBJ2-7; 7 nucleotides match TRBD1. The V gene end was trimmed by 4 bases and the J gene end by 5 bases; junction bases not matched to a gene: 6. Germline CDR1 SGHNT, CDR2 YYREEE (reference sequence). The length of the CDR3 is 13 residues. The CDR3 sequence: CASSPGTVNEQYF. CDR3 DNA sequence: TGTGCCAGCAGCCCCGGGACAGTCAACGAGCAGTACTTC.

The chain employs TRBV7-3 and TRBJ1-2; D perhaps matches TRBD1 (5 bases). Germline V lookup: CDR1 SGHTA, CDR2 FQGTGA. V gave up 4 bases and J gave up 8 bases, with 14 bases separating them. The CDR3 contains 13 residues. The CDR3 DNA follows: TGTGCCAGCAGCTCTCAACGGGGGGACGGCTACACCTTC. It is translated as CASSSQRGDGYTF.

The genes are TRBV20-1 and TRBJ2-3, with D unresolved. Germline V gene sequence: CDR1 DFQATT, CDR2 SNEGSKA (reference sequence). The CDR3 runs to 14 residues. V lost 0 bases, J lost 4 bases, and 11 bases lay in between. The CDR3 loop is CSARDYLGADTQYF. The CDR3 bases are TGCAGTGCTAGAGACTACCTTGGGGCAGATACGCAGTATTTT.

The chain carries TRBV30 and TRBJ1-2; 9 bases align to TRBD1. The CDR3 is 13 residues long. CDR1 is GTSNPN, CDR2 SVGIG, per germline (reference sequence). V lost 1 base, J lost 6 bases, and 3 bases stayed unmatched. The CDR3 spells CAWSAQGADGYTF. The CDR3 DNA follows: TGTGCCTGGAGTGCACAGGGGGCAGATGGCTACACCTTC.